This T cell receptor beta chain was captured in a study of blood T cell repertoires in COVID-19. Background on the study: Acute and convalescent COVID-19 specimens originated in the United States, Italy and Spain. Sample material is recorded as cDNA or gDNA derived from T cells, B-cell-depleted T cells, or PBMCs.

V dropped 1 base and J dropped 5 bases, with 8 bases sitting between them. CDR3 length: 13 residues. Germline V CDR1 and CDR2: SEHNR, FQNEAQ (reference sequence). In the original analysis: Researchers report that nucleated cell counts were estimated from reference gene primer amplification. Repertoires were generated with immunoSEQ multiplex PCR, while TCRdb's copy carries only in-frame clones and drops some. The V and J calls and clone size are taken from that table; D and trimming were inferred from the DNA. This repertoire shows about 160,000 clones, approximately 91% found once; its top ten account for around 2.1%.

The receptor comes from a man aged 18 to 30 with acute or convalescent COVID-19. The V and J genes are TRBV7-9 and TRBJ1-2; D gene ambiguous. Source material: peripheral blood. CDR3 nucleotides: TGTGCCAGCAGCTTAGGCGACATTTATGGCTACACCTTC. This gives the protein CASSLGDIYGYTF. The variable domain in full, with the rest retrieved from reference TRBV7-9 and TRBJ1-2, is DTGVSQNPRHKITKRGQNVTFRCDPISEHNRLYWYRQTLGQGPEFLTYFQNEAQLEKSRLLSDRFSAERPKGSFSTLEIQRTEQGDSAMYLCASSLGDIYGYTFGSGTRLTVV.